A single sample gave rise to the 20 T cell receptor beta chains below, sequenced in a study of T cell responses to AZD1222 COVID-19 vaccine. Repertoires were generated with immunoSEQ multiplex PCR, while TCRdb's copy carries only in-frame clones and drops some. Of around 140,000 clones in the sample, around 85% were seen once. The sequencing used peripheral blood, collected 28 days after the second dose of the MenACWY control vaccine. These receptors all stem from an adult who received the MenACWY meningococcal vaccine as a control.

The V and J genes are TRBV18 and TRBJ1-5, with 8 bases fitting TRBD1. CDR3 size: 15 residues. Germline CDR1 reads KGHSH; CDR2 reads LQKENI. After removal of 4 bases from V and 7 bases from J, the junction contained 9 bases not matched to a gene. In DNA form, the CDR3 reads TGTGCCAGCTCACTAGACAGGGGAAACGGACAGCCCCAGCATTTT. This codes for CASSLDRGNGQPQHF. Full variable domain (missing parts from reference TRBV18 and TRBJ1-5): NAGVMQNPRHLVRRRGQEARLRCSPMKGHSHVYWYRQLPEEGLKFMVYLQKENIIDESGMPKERFSAEFPKEGPSILRIQQVVRGDSAAYFCASSLDRGNGQPQHFGDGTRLSIL.

The V and J genes are TRBV9 and TRBJ2-3; 13 bases fit TRBD2. This CDR3 spans 19 amino acids. The trim removed 3 bases at V and 6 bases at J, leaving 16 bases unmatched. CDR1 is SGDLS and CDR2 is YYNGEE in the germline V gene. The CDR3 DNA follows: TGTGCCAGCAGCGGGCGCGGGGGGACTAGCGGGGCTAGGGGTGATACGCAGTATTTT. This translates into CASSGRGGTSGARGDTQYF.

The chain carries TRBV12-3 or TRBV12-4 and TRBJ2-7; 8 bases fit TRBD2. V was clipped by 3 bases and J by 6 bases; unmatched bases: 4. The CDR3 has 13 residues. CDR3 sequence: CASSLGTRAEQYF. DNA for the CDR3: TGTGCCAGCAGTTTGGGGACTAGAGCCGAGCAGTACTTC.

This clone was seen a handful of times. The V gene is TRBV11-1, the J gene TRBJ2-7; 8 positions agree with TRBD2. The CDR3 totals 13 residues. Germline V CDR1 and CDR2: SGHAT, FQDESV (reference sequence). After removal of 11 bases from V and 6 bases from J, the junction contained 12 bases not matched to a gene. The CDR3 DNA sequence: TGTGCCTCCTCGAGAGCGGGAGAAGGCGAGCAGTACTTC. Protein product: CASSRAGEGEQYF. Based on the CDR3 plus reference TRBV11-1 and TRBJ2-7, the full variable domain is EAEVAQSPRYKITEKSQAVAFWCDPISGHATLYWYRQILGQGPELLVQFQDESVVDDSQLPKDRFSAERLKGVDSTLKIQPAELGDSAMYLCASSRAGEGEQYFGPGTRLTVT.

V gene TRBV6-1 combines with J gene TRBJ1-5; D uncertain. The CDR3 contains 13 residues. Trimming pared 1 base from V and 2 bases from J, leaving 3 bases between. The germline CDR1 and CDR2 sequences are MNHNS and SASEGT. CDR3 loop: CASSEGGNQPQHF. In DNA, the CDR3 is TGTGCCAGCAGTGAAGGCGGCAATCAGCCCCAGCATTTT.

CDR3 protein: CATSRGLGGSTYNEQFF. DNA of the CDR3: TGTGCCACCAGCAGAGGGTTAGGGGGTAGCACCTACAATGAGCAGTTCTTC. The gene calls are TRBV15 and TRBJ2-1; possibly TRBD1 for D (6 bases). V dropped 1 base and J dropped 2 bases, with 15 bases sitting between them. CDR3 length: 17 residues. Germline-derived CDR1 and CDR2 are LNHNV and YYDKDF (reference sequence).

The V gene is TRBV28, the J gene TRBJ1-1; 9 bases are shared with TRBD1. V trimming: 4 bases; J trimming: 5 bases; junction bases outside the gene matches: 8. This CDR3 is 15 amino acids long. Germline CDR1 is MDHEN and CDR2 is SYDVKM. The CDR3 protein is CASSSPTGGGTEAFF. CDR3 in DNA: TGTGCCAGCAGTTCTCCGACAGGGGGAGGGACTGAAGCTTTCTTT.

The CDR3 bases are TGTGCCAGCAGCCCACAAGGGGATACGCAGTATTTT. Translating gives CASSPQGDTQYF. The chain combines TRBV9 with TRBJ2-3, with unresolved D. The germline V gene has CDR1 SGDLS and CDR2 YYNGEE. The CDR3 length is 12 residues. Trimming took off 4 bases at V and 6 bases at J, with 9 bases between the two ends.

The chain uses TRBV7-2 and TRBJ2-7; 7 bases agree with TRBD2. The V gene's germline CDR1 is SGHTA and CDR2 FQGNSA. The CDR3 covers 14 residues. V gave up 0 bases and J gave up 3 bases; unmatched junction bases: 2. The DNA of the CDR3 is TGTGCCAGCAGCTTAGCACTAGCGTTCTACGAGCAGTACTTC. Amino acid sequence: CASSLALAFYEQYF.

The rearrangement joins TRBV12-3 or TRBV12-4 to TRBJ1-2; tentative D call: TRBD1 (5 bases). V lost 4 bases to trimming and J lost 5 bases, with 11 bases between them. This CDR3 comprises 13 residues. DNA for the CDR3: TGTGCCAGCAGTTGGGACGGAGATTATGGCTACACCTTC. As protein: CASSWDGDYGYTF.

The chain couples TRBV7-2 to TRBJ1-2, with D possibly being TRBD1 (6 bases). With 4 bases removed from V and 2 bases from J, the gap between germline ends came to 11 bases. Germline assignment: CDR1 SGHTA and CDR2 FQGNSA. The CDR3 length is 14 residues. For the CDR3, the DNA is TGTGCCAGCAGCTCGGGCGGGGGCAACTATGGCTACACCTTC. This translates into CASSSGGGNYGYTF. Combining the CDR3 with reference TRBV7-2 and TRBJ1-2 gives the whole variable domain GAGVSQSPSNKVTEKGKDVELRCDPISGHTALYWYRQSLGQGLEFLIYFQGNSAPDKSGLPSDRFSAERTGGSVSTLTIQRTQQEDSAVYLCASSSGGGNYGYTFGSGTRLTVV.

This chain uses TRBV9 with TRBJ2-1; 9 bases are a match to TRBD2. With V trimmed by 0 bases and J by 11 bases, 3 bases remained unmatched. CDR1 is SGDLS and CDR2 is YYNGEE in the germline V gene. This CDR3 is built from 13 residues. CDR3 sequence (DNA): TGTGCCAGCAGCGTAGGCGGGAGGGCACAGCAGTTCTTC. Translating gives CASSVGGRAQQFF.

The V and J genes are TRBV5-1 and TRBJ1-1; D is perhaps TRBD1 (6 bases). CDR3 size: 14 residues. With 0 bases removed from V and 4 bases from J, the gap between germline ends came to 10 bases. The germline V gene encodes CDR1 SGHRS and CDR2 YFSETQ. This chain's CDR3 is CASSLDREGTEAFF. CDR3 bases: TGCGCCAGCAGCTTGGACAGGGAAGGCACTGAAGCTTTCTTT.

The CDR3 DNA reads TGTGCCAGCAGTTACTCACGGGGAAGCTCCTACAATGAGCAGTTCTTC. It specifies CASSYSRGSSYNEQFF. V and J are TRBV6-6 and TRBJ2-1; D possibly corresponds to TRBD2 (5 bases). The CDR3 extends over 16 amino acids. Germline CDR1 reads MNHNY; CDR2 reads SVGAGI (reference sequence). Trimming shortened V by 0 bases and J by 0 bases, and 9 bases separated the two germline ends.

This clone was seen a single time. CDR3 in DNA: TGTGCCAGCAGTCCCCTCGGACAGGGGAGGGATGGCTACACCTTC. It encodes CASSPLGQGRDGYTF. J is TRBJ1-2 and V is TRBV28, with 9 positions matching TRBD1. The junction had 10 bases not matched to a gene; V was cut back by 5 bases and J by 6 bases. The CDR3 has 15 amino acids. CDR1 MDHEN and CDR2 SYDVKM come from the germline V gene.

The chain recombines TRBV5-4 with TRBJ1-6, with D possibly being TRBD1 (5 bases). Germline CDR1 SGHNT, CDR2 YYREEE (reference sequence). Trimming took 4 bases from V and 10 from J, leaving 15 bases between them. This CDR3 spans 14 amino acids. In DNA form, the CDR3 reads TGTGCCAGCAGCCCTACCGGGGCAGACTCACCCCTCCACTTT. Translating it yields CASSPTGADSPLHF.

V and J are TRBV5-1 and TRBJ1-4; unclear D gene. Germline loops: CDR1 SGHRS, CDR2 YFSETQ. CDR3 length: 13 amino acids. V was shortened by 1 base and J by 8 bases, with 9 bases between the two germline ends. CDR3 nucleotide sequence: TGCGCCAGCAGCTTGACTACGAGCGAAAAACTGTTTTTT. Its protein product is CASSLTTSEKLFF.

The rearrangement joins TRBV5-1 to TRBJ2-7, with D unclear. Between the trimmed V and J ends, which lost 4 bases and 7 bases, there was a span of 15 bases. CDR3 length: 13 residues. Germline assignment: CDR1 SGHRS and CDR2 YFSETQ. CDR3 DNA sequence: TGCGCCAGCAGCCAGAGACTCCGGGTAGAGCAGTACTTC. Residues: CASSQRLRVEQYF.

The genes are TRBV20-1 and TRBJ2-5; 9 bases map to TRBD1. V lost 3 bases and J lost 5; bases outside the gene matches: 7. The germline CDR1 and CDR2 sequences are DFQATT and SNEGSKA (reference sequence). This CDR3 is built from 14 residues. CDR3 in amino acids: CSASPQGAGETQYF. CDR3 nucleotides: TGCAGTGCTAGTCCACAGGGGGCGGGTGAGACCCAGTACTTC.

In the case of this clone: One junction end does not reproduce the germline sequence, and a read error may be involved. This chain connects TRBV7-7 to TRBJ2-5; 10 bases match TRBD1. Per the germline V gene, CDR1 is SSHAT and CDR2 is FNYEAQ (reference sequence). CDR3 length equals 16 residues. CDR3 amino acids: CASSQLGGTGEETQYF. CDR3 nucleotides: TGTGCTAGCAGCCAACTCGGCGGGACAGGGGAAGAGACCCAGTACTTC.